This T cell receptor (beta chain) was retrieved from a study of blood T cell repertoires in COVID-19. Study details: There were acute and convalescent COVID-19 samples, and they came from the United States, Italy and Spain. In each case, the material was cDNA or gDNA derived from T cells, B-cell-depleted T cells, or PBMCs.

In the original workflow: Nucleated cell number was recorded as an estimate derived from reference gene primer amplification. The repertoire was sequenced with immunoSEQ multiplex PCR; TCRdb's copy has only in-frame clones and lacks some. That table supplies the V and J calls and clone size; D and trimming were determined from the DNA. The sample has approximately 250,000 clones, approximately 85% seen once; the top ten hold around 0.98%. Trimming pared 5 bases from V and 4 bases from J, leaving 9 bases between. CDR1 and CDR2 (germline): LGHDT, YNNKEL (reference sequence). The CDR3 runs to 13 residues.

Sample: peripheral blood. The V call is TRBV3-1 (or the pseudogene TRBV3-2), the J call TRBJ1-5; D not resolved. This sequence originates from a man aged 35 to 55 with acute or convalescent COVID-19. CDR3 region: CASSTRYNQPQHF. In DNA, the CDR3 is TGTGCCAGCAGCACGCGCTATAATCAGCCCCAGCATTTT.